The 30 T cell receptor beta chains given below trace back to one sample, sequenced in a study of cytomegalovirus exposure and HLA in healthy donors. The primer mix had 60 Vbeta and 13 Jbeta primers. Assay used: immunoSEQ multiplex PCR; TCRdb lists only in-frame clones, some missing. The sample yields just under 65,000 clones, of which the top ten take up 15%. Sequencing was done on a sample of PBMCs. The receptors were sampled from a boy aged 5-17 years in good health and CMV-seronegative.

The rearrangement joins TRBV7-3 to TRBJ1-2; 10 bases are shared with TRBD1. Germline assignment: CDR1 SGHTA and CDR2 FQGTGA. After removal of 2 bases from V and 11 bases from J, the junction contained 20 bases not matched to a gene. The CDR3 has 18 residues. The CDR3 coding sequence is TGTGCCAGCAGCTTACCCCCCCCCGGGCGGACAGGGGGTTCGACTTACACCTTC. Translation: CASSLPPPGRTGGSTYTF.

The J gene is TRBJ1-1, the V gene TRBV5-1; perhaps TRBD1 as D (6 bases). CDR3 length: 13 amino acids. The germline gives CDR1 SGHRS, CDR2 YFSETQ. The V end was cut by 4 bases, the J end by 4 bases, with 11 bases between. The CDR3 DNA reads TGCGCCAGCAGCCAGGGGACGGGCACTGAAGCTTTCTTT. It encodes CASSQGTGTEAFF.

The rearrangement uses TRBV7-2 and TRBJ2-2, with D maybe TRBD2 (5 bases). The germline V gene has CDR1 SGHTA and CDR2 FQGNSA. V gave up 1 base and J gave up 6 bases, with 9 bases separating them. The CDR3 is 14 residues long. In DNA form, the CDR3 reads TGTGCCAGCAGCTTAGTAGGCGGGCCCGGGGAGCTGTTTTTT. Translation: CASSLVGGPGELFF.

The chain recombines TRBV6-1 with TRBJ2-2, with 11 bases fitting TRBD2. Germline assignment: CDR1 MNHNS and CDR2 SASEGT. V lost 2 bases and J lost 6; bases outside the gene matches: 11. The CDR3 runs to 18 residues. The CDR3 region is CASSELVSGGAESGELFF. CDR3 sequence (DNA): TGTGCCAGCAGTGAATTGGTTAGCGGGGGGGCGGAGTCCGGGGAGCTGTTTTTT.

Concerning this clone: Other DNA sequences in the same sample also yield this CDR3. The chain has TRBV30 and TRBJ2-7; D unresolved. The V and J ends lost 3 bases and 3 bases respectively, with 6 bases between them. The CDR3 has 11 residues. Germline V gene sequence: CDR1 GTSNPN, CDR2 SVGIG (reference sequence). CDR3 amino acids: CAWSSSYEQYF. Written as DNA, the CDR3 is TGTGCCTGGAGCTCCAGCTACGAGCAGTACTTC.

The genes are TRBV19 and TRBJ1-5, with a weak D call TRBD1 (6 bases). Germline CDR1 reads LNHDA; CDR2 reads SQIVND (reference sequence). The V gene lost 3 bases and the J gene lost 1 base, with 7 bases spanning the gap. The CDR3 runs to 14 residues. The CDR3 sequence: CASSIGQSNQPQHF. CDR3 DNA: TGTGCCAGTAGTATCGGACAGAGCAATCAGCCCCAGCATTTT.

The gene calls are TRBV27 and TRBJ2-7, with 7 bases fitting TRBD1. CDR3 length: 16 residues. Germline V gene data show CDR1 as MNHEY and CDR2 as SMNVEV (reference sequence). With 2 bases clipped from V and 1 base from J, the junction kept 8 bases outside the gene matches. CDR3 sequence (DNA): TGTGCCAGCAGTTTAGCAACGGGACAGTCGTCCTACGAGCAGTACTTC. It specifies CASSLATGQSSYEQYF.

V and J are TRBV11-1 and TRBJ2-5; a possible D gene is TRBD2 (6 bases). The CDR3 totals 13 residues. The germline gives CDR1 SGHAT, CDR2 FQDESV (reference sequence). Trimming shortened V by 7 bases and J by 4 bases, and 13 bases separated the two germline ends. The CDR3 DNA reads TGTGCCAGCAACCCGTGGAGGGGAGAGACCCAGTACTTC. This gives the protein CASNPWRGETQYF. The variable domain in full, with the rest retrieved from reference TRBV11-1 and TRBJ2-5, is EAEVAQSPRYKITEKSQAVAFWCDPISGHATLYWYRQILGQGPELLVQFQDESVVDDSQLPKDRFSAERLKGVDSTLKIQPAELGDSAMYLCASNPWRGETQYFGPGTRLLVL.

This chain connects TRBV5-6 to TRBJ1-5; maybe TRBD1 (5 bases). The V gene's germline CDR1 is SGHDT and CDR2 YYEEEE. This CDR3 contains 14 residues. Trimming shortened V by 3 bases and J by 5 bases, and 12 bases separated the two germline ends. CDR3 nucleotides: TGTGCCAGCAGCTCGGTCGGGGGTGATCAGCCCCAGCATTTT. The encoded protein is CASSSVGGDQPQHF.

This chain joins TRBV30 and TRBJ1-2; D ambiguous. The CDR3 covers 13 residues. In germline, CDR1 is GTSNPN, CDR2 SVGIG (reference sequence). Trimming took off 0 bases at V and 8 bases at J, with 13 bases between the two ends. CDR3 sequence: CAWSVKDIDGYTF. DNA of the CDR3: TGTGCCTGGAGTGTAAAAGACATAGACGGCTACACCTTC.

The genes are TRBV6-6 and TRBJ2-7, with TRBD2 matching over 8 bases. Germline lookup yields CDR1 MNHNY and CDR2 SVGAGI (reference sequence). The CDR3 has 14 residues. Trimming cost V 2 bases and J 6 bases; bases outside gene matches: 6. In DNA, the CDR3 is TGTGCCAGCAGTTACCACGTAGCGGGAAGCGAGCAGTACTTC. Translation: CASSYHVAGSEQYF.

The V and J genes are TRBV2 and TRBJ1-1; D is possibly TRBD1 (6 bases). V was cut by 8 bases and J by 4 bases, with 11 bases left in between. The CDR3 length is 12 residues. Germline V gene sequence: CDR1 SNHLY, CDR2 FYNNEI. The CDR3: CASRDMGTEAFF. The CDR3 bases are TGTGCCAGCCGGGACATGGGCACTGAAGCTTTCTTT.

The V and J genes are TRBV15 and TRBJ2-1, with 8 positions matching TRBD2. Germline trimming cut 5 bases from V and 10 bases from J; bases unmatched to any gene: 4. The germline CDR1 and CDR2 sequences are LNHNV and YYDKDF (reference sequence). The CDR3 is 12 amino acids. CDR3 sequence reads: CATSGRLAEQFF. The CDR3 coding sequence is TGTGCCACCAGCGGGAGACTAGCGGAGCAGTTCTTC.

The CDR3 bases are TGTGCCAGCAGCTACCAGGGCGGGGGGCGAAACAATGAGCAGTTCTTC. Its protein product is CASSYQGGGRNNEQFF. The chain couples TRBV6-6 to TRBJ2-1; 8 bases line up with TRBD2. Losses at the gene ends were 6 bases for V and 5 bases for J; bases not matched to a gene: 12. The CDR3 has 16 residues. Germline V gene sequence: CDR1 MNHNY, CDR2 SVGAGI (reference sequence).

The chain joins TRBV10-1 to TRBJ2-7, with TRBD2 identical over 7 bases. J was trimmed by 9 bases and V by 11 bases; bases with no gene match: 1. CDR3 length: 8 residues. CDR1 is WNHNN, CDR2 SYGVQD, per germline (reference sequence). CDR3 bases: TGCGCCGGGAGGGCGCAGTACTTC. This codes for CAGRAQYF.

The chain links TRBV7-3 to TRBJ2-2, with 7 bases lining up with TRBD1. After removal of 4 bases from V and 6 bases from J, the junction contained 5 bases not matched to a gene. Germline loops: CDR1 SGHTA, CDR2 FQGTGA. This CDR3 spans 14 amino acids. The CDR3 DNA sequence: TGTGCCAGCAGCTCCAGACAGGGATCCGGGGAGCTGTTTTTT. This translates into CASSSRQGSGELFF.

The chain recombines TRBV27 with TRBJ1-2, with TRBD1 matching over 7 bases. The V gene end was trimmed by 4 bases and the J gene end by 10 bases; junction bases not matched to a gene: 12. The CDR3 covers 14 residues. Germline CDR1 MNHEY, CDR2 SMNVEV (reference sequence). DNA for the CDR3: TGTGCCAGCAGTTCATTGACAGGGTCAGGTCACTACACCTTC. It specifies CASSSLTGSGHYTF.

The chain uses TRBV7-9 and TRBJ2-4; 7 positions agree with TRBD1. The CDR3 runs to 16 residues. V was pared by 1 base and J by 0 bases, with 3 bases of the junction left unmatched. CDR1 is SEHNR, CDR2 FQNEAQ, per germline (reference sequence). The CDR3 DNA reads TGTGCCAGCAGCTTAGAGGGGGCCCCAGCCAAAAACATTCAGTACTTC. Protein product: CASSLEGAPAKNIQYF.

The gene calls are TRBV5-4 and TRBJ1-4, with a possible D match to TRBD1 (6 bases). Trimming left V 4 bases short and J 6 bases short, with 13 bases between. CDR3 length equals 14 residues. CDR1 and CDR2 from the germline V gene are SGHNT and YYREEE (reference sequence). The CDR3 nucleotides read TGTGCCAGCAGCCCGGGACAAGGGGATGAAAAACTGTTTTTT. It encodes CASSPGQGDEKLFF.

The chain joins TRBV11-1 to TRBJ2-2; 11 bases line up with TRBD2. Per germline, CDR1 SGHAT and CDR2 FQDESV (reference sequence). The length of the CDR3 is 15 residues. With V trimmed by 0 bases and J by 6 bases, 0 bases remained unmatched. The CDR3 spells CASSLASGRAGELFF. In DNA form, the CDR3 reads TGTGCCAGCAGCTTAGCTAGCGGGAGGGCCGGGGAGCTGTTTTTT. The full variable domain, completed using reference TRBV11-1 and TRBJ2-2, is EAEVAQSPRYKITEKSQAVAFWCDPISGHATLYWYRQILGQGPELLVQFQDESVVDDSQLPKDRFSAERLKGVDSTLKIQPAELGDSAMYLCASSLASGRAGELFFGEGSRLTVL.

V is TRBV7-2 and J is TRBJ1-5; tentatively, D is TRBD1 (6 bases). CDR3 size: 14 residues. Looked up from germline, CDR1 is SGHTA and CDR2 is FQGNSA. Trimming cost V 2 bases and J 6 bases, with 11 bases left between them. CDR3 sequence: CASSLKTGSQPQHF. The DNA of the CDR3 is TGTGCCAGCAGCTTAAAGACAGGTAGTCAGCCCCAGCATTTT.

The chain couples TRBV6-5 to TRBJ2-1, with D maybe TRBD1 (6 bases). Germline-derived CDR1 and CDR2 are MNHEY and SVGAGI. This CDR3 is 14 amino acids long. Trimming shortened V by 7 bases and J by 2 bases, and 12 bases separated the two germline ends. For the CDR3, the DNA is TGTGCCAGCATCCCCAGGGGCACCTACAATGAGCAGTTCTTC. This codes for CASIPRGTYNEQFF.

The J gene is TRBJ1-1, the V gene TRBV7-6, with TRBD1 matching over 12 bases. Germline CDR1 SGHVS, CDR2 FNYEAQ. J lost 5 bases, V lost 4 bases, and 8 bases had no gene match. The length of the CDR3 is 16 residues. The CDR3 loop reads CASSSTGTGGGTEAFF. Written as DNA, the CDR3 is TGTGCCAGCAGCTCAACCGGGACAGGGGGCGGGACTGAAGCTTTCTTT.

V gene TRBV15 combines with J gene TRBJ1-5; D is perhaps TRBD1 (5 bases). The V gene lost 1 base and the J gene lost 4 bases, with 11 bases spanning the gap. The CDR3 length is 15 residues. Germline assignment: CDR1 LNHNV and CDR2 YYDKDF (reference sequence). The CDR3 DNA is TGTGCCACCAGCAGAGCGGGGGAAACTAATCAGCCCCAGCATTTT. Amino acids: CATSRAGETNQPQHF.

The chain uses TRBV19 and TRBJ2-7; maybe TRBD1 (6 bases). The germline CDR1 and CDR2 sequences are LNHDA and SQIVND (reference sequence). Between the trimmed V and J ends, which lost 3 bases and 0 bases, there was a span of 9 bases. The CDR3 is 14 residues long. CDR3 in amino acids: CASSIMDSSYEQYF. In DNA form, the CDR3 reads TGTGCCAGTAGTATTATGGACAGCTCCTACGAGCAGTACTTC.

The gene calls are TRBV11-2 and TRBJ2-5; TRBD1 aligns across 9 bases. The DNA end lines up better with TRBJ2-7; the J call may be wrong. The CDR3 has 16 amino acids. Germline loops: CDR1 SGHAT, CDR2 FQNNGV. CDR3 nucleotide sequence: TGTGCCAGCAGTTCACTTAACCGGGACAGGGACTACGAGCAGTACTTC. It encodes CASSSLNRDRDYEQYF.

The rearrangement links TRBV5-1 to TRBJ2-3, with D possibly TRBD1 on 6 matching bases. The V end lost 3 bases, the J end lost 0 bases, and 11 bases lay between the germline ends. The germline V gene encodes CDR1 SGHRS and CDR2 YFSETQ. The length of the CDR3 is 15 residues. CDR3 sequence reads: CASSSGQPSTDTQYF. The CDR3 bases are TGCGCCAGCAGCTCCGGACAGCCCAGCACAGATACGCAGTATTTT.

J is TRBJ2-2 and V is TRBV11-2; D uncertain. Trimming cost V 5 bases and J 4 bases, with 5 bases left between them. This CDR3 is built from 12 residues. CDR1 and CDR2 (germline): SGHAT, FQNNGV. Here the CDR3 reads CASSPFTGELFF. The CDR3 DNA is TGTGCCAGCAGCCCATTCACCGGGGAGCTGTTTTTT.

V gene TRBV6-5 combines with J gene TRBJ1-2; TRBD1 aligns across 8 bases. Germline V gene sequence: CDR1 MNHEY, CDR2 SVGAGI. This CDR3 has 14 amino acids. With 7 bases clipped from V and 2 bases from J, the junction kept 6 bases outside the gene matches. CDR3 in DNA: TGTGCCAGCAAGCCAGGGGGCGCGAACTATGGCTACACCTTC. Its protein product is CASKPGGANYGYTF.

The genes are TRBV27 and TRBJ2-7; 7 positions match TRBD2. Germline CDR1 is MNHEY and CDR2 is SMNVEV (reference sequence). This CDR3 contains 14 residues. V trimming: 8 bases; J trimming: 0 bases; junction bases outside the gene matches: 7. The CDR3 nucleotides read TGTGCCAGCGGCCTAGCGGTAAGCTCCTACGAGCAGTACTTC. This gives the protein CASGLAVSSYEQYF.